The rows below give T cell receptor beta chains drawn from one sample of a study of shared clonotypes between healthy human individuals. The data were produced by immunoSEQ multiplex PCR, yet TCRdb's version contains in-frame clones alone and is incomplete. The data show about 690,000 clones, 90% seen once. Sequencing was carried out using memory CD8+ T cells from PBMCs. All receptors come from a man younger than 35 in good health. Some clones in this sample may be carry-over from other donors' samples. The CDR3 runs from the conserved cysteine through the conserved F or W. A D gene is named only where the DNA matches it firmly. Where a row states a size, it is once, few, many or the class of an expanded clone; other rows omit it.

size,D,V,J,DNA,CDR3
NA,NA,TRBV5-3,TRBJ1-1,TGTGCCAGAAGCCGGATGGAAAGTTGTAACACTGAAGCTTTCTTT,CARSRMESCNTEAFF
NA,NA,TRBV18,TRBJ2-1,TGTGCCAGCTCACCGAACTACGGGACGACCAATGAGCAGTTCTTC,CASSPNYGTTNEQFF
NA,NA,TRBV21-1,TRBJ2-1,TGTGCCAGCAGCCTCCGATCCGATGAGCAGTTCTTC,CASSLRSDEQFF
few,TRBD1,TRBV27,TRBJ1-1,TGTGCCAGCAGTTTATGGACAGGGACTGAAGCTTTCTTT,CASSLWTGTEAFF
once,NA,TRBV28,TRBJ2-7,TGTGCCAGCAGTTTGGAGCTAGCGACACCCTACGAGCAGTACTTC,CASSLELATPYEQYF
NA,NA,TRBV11-2,TRBJ1-2,TGTGCCAGCAGCTCACGCGGGCAGGGGTTTAACTATGGCTACACCTTC,CASSSRGQGFNYGYTF
NA,NA,TRBV7-9,TRBJ2-1,TGTGCCAGCGCCGGGAGCGATGAGCAGTTCTTC,CASAGSDEQFF
NA,NA,TRBV6-6,TRBJ2-3,TGTGCCAGCAGTTTACTCTGGATGGCAGATACGCAGTATTTT,CASSLLWMADTQYF
NA,NA,TRBV27,TRBJ2-1,TGTGCCAGCAGTTTACGTGGGCCAGTAGACAATGAGCAGTTCTTC,CASSLRGPVDNEQFF
NA,NA,TRBV28,TRBJ2-2,TGTGCCAGCAGCCCTTACGGGGTGGCGAACACCGGGGAGCTGTTTTTT,CASSPYGVANTGELFF
NA,NA,TRBV13,TRBJ1-2,TGTGCCAGCAGCTTCACTTACTATCGACCTGCCTCAAAGGGAGGCTACACCTTC,CASSFTYYRPASKGGYTF
NA,TRBD1,TRBV6-5,TRBJ2-7,TGTGCCAGCAGTTACCGGGACAGGGTCCACGAGCAGTACTTC,CASSYRDRVHEQYF
NA,NA,TRBV28,TRBJ2-2,TGTGCCAGCAGTTTATACGGATCGGGGCCTAACACCGGGGAGCTGTTTTTT,CASSLYGSGPNTGELFF
NA,TRBD2,TRBV9,TRBJ2-1,TGTGCCAGCAGCCTTGGACGGGGGGTACTTAATGAGCAGTTCTTC,CASSLGRGVLNEQFF
NA,NA,TRBV27,TRBJ1-1,TGTGCCAGCAGTAATTTAGTGGGGGCTCTGAACACTGAAGCTTTCTTT,CASSNLVGALNTEAFF
NA,NA,TRBV6-1,TRBJ2-1,TGTGCCAGCAGTGAAGAACACCACGGGACCCAGAGCTACAATGAGCAGTTCTTC,CASSEEHHGTQSYNEQFF
NA,NA,TRBV19,TRBJ2-7,TGTGCCAGTAGTCAACGTACCGGAGAGACCCAGCGGCCCTACGAGCAGTACTTC,CASSQRTGETQRPYEQYF
NA,TRBD1,TRBV27,TRBJ1-1,TGTGCCAGCAGTATATCCTCGACAGGGCCTGAAGCTTTCTTT,CASSISSTGPEAFF
once,NA,TRBV16,TRBJ2-3,TGTGCCAGCAGCCAACCCATCTCCCCCACAGATACGCAGTATTTT,CASSQPISPTDTQYF
NA,TRBD1,TRBV27,TRBJ1-1,TGTGCCAGCCGGAACTCCCCCTGGCAGGGGGCCCCTGAAGCTTTCTTT,CASRNSPWQGAPEAFF
NA,NA,TRBV7-9,TRBJ2-7,TGTGCCAGCAGCTTAGCTGGGGAGGCTTGGGAGCAGTACTTC,CASSLAGEAWEQYF
NA,NA,TRBV25-1,TRBJ2-7,TGTGCCAGCAGTGACGGCTACGAGCAGTACTTC,CASSDGYEQYF
once,NA,TRBV13,TRBJ2-7,TGTGCCAGCAGCTTAGGCCTAGCGCAAACCTACGAGCAGTACTTC,CASSLGLAQTYEQYF
NA,NA,TRBV10-3,TRBJ2-7,TGTGCCACTGTTGGGGGTCTGCCCTACGAGCAGTACTTC,CATVGGLPYEQYF